The 11 T cell receptor beta chains reported below all come from one sample, sequenced in a study of identical twins. Using its own MiXCR run on the 5' RACE reads, TCRdb lists one record per CDR3 protein. Among 550,000 to 800,000 distinct CDR3 sequences listed, under 8.5% were seen once. This sample also appeared in a second study, on yellow fever vaccine responses in identical twins.

The specimen was PBMCs. The receptors derive from a woman between 18 and 30 years old in good health.

This clonotype was observed a few times. The gene calls are TRBV7-2 and TRBJ2-1; possible D gene TRBD2, 7 bases. Trimming pared 4 bases from V and 9 bases from J, leaving 19 bases between. This CDR3 region has 15 residues. The V gene's germline CDR1 is SGHTA and CDR2 FQGNSA. CDR3 amino acids: CASSWSGGGGGEQFF. As DNA, the CDR3 is TGTGCCAGCAGCTGGTCGGGAGGAGGGGGTGGTGAGCAGTTCTTC. Full variable domain (missing parts from reference TRBV7-2 and TRBJ2-1): GAGVSQSPSNKVTEKGKDVELRCDPISGHTALYWYRQSLGQGLEFLIYFQGNSAPDKSGLPSDRFSAERTGGSVSTLTIQRTQQEDSAVYLCASSWSGGGGGEQFFGPGTRLTVL.

J is TRBJ1-6 and V is TRBV3-1; a weak D match, TRBD1 (5 bases). With 4 bases removed from V and 10 bases from J, the gap between germline ends came to 14 bases. This CDR3 region has 14 residues. Germline CDR1 reads LGHDT; CDR2 reads YNNKEL (reference sequence). CDR3: CASSPLAGGSPLHF. Written as DNA, the CDR3 is TGTGCCAGCAGCCCCTTGGCGGGGGGATCACCCCTCCACTTT.

This clonotype was seen a handful of times. This chain links TRBV20-1 with TRBJ2-7; 7 bases line up with TRBD2. The V gene's germline CDR1 is DFQATT and CDR2 SNEGSKA (reference sequence). After removal of 1 base from V and 7 bases from J, the junction contained 13 bases not matched to a gene. The CDR3 runs to 15 residues. The CDR3 DNA is TGCAGTGCTAGAGTTCGTGGGCGGGAGTTGAGGGAGCAGTACTTC. Its protein is CSARVRGRELREQYF.

This clonotype was counted a few times. The V gene is TRBV24-1, the J gene TRBJ1-1, with no clear D. CDR1 KGHDR and CDR2 SFDVKD come from the germline V gene. The CDR3 is made up of 13 amino acids. Trimming left V 1 base short and J 8 bases short, with 10 bases between. The CDR3 spells CATSDFGRGEAFF. In nucleotides, the CDR3 is TGTGCCACCAGTGATTTCGGTCGTGGGGAAGCTTTCTTT.

This clonotype was seen many times. This sequence joins TRBV7-6 and TRBJ1-4, with a weak D call TRBD1 (5 bases). Germline-derived CDR1 and CDR2 are SGHVS and FNYEAQ. CDR3 length: 15 amino acids. V dropped 4 bases and J dropped 8 bases, with 17 bases sitting between them. The CDR3 sequence is CASSSPAGVGEKLFF. In DNA, the CDR3 is TGTGCCAGCAGCTCCCCGGCGGGGGTTGGAGAAAAACTGTTTTTT.

V gene TRBV4-1 combines with J gene TRBJ2-3; D remains ambiguous. The V and J ends lost 2 bases and 0 bases respectively, with 18 bases between them. This CDR3 contains 18 residues. Germline CDR1 MGHRA, CDR2 YSYEKL. CDR3 region: CASSQRTDTASSTDTQYF. In DNA, the CDR3 is TGCGCCAGCAGCCAACGGACGGATACTGCTTCTAGCACAGATACGCAGTATTTT.

V and J are TRBV24-1 and TRBJ2-5; 7 bases align to TRBD1. The CDR3 consists of 16 residues. Germline trimming cut 5 bases from V and 5 bases from J; bases unmatched to any gene: 13. CDR1 is KGHDR, CDR2 SFDVKD, per germline. CDR3 nucleotide sequence: TGTGCCACCAGTGCCTGGGACAGCCTCTTTCGGGAGACCCAGTACTTC. Translation: CATSAWDSLFRETQYF.

This clonotype has a handful of counts. V gene TRBV20-1 combines with J gene TRBJ1-4; D unclear. This CDR3 spans 11 amino acids. The germline gives CDR1 DFQATT, CDR2 SNEGSKA (reference sequence). V lost 1 base to trimming and J lost 8 bases, with 5 bases between them. The CDR3, as DNA: TGCAGTGCTAGAGGCCGCGAAAAACTGTTTTTT. It specifies CSARGREKLFF.

Ten or more counts support this clonotype. The chain recombines TRBV29-1 with TRBJ2-5; a weak D match, TRBD1 (6 bases). This CDR3 spans 12 amino acids. The germline V and J ends were trimmed by 8 bases and 4 bases, with 14 bases remaining between them. Germline V lookup: CDR1 SQVTM, CDR2 ANQGSEA. For the CDR3, the DNA is TGCAGCCCCTTGGACAGTCGAGAGACCCAGTACTTC. This gives the protein CSPLDSRETQYF.

The J gene is TRBJ2-5, the V gene TRBV11-2; 7 nucleotides agree with TRBD2. CDR3 length: 17 residues. V lost 0 bases to trimming and J lost 7 bases; unmatched junction nucleotides: 14. The germline gives CDR1 SGHAT, CDR2 FQNNGV. DNA of the CDR3: TGTGCCAGCAGCTTAGATCCAGGCGGCGGAGGCGGGGGGACCCAGTACTTC. Residues: CASSLDPGGGGGGTQYF.

This clonotype has a count of ten or more. The chain combines TRBV12-3 or TRBV12-4 with TRBJ1-1; D is undetermined. V was shortened by 3 bases and J by 4 bases, with 12 bases between the two germline ends. The CDR3 consists of 14 residues. The CDR3 coding sequence is TGTGCCAGCAGTTTGAGTTTGACGAGCACTGAAGCTTTCTTT. Its translation is CASSLSLTSTEAFF.